The rows below give T cell receptor beta chains drawn from one sample of a study of blood T cell repertoires in COVID-19. The table came from immunoSEQ multiplex PCR; TCRdb's copy has only in-frame clones and leaves some out. The table has 400,000 or so clones, roughly 91% seen once. The sample taken for sequencing was PBMCs or T cells enriched from blood (not recorded which). Every receptor here comes from a man younger than 35 who had recovered from COVID-19. The CDR3 runs from the conserved cysteine through the conserved F or W. D genes are given only for firm matches. Clone sizes are given selectively: once, few, many, or a class where the clone is expanded.

clone size	V gene	D gene	J gene	CDR3 length	CDR3 DNA	CDR3 protein
-	TRBV12-3/TRBV12-4	TRBD1	TRBJ1-2	11	TGTGCCAGCAGCGACAGGGTCGGCTACACCTTC	CASSDRVGYTF
-	TRBV14	TRBD1	TRBJ1-6	17	TGTGCCAGCAGCCAAGGTAACCGGGACAGGGGAGATTCACCCCTCCACTTT	CASSQGNRDRGDSPLHF
-	TRBV11-2	-	TRBJ2-1	16	TGTGCCAGCAGCGCATGGATAGAGCGCTCCTACAATGAGCAGTTCTTC	CASSAWIERSYNEQFF
-	TRBV18	TRBD1	TRBJ1-2	13	TGTGCCAGCTCACGACAGGGTAACTATGGCTACACCTTC	CASSRQGNYGYTF
-	TRBV18	-	TRBJ2-1	15	TGTGCCAGCTCACCACAGGGCAGGGGATACAATGAGCAGTTCTTC	CASSPQGRGYNEQFF
-	TRBV14	TRBD2	TRBJ2-1	16	TGTGCCAGCAGCCGGTATAGCGGGGCGTCATACAATGAGCAGTTCTTC	CASSRYSGASYNEQFF
-	TRBV10-1	TRBD1	TRBJ2-2	15	TGCGCCAGCAGTTCGGGACAGGTCGACACCGGGGAGCTGTTTTTT	CASSSGQVDTGELFF
-	TRBV9	-	TRBJ2-1	15	TGTGCCAGCAGCGTAGCCGGGAGAAGGATGGATGAGCAGTTCTTC	CASSVAGRRMDEQFF
-	TRBV2	-	TRBJ2-5	13	TGTGCCAGCATGTGGCAGGGATGGGAGACCCAGTACTTC	CASMWQGWETQYF
-	TRBV19	TRBD1	TRBJ1-2	14	TGTGCCAGTAGTACCCGACAGGGTAACTATGGCTACACCTTC	CASSTRQGNYGYTF
-	TRBV2	-	TRBJ1-6	13	TGTGCCAGCACAGCCGAAGGGGATTCACCCCTCCACTTT	CASTAEGDSPLHF
-	TRBV6-5	-	TRBJ1-3	14	TGTGCCAGCATGGGGGGGTTTTATAGAAACACCATATATTTT	CASMGGFYRNTIYF
-	TRBV7-2	-	TRBJ2-1	15	TGTGCCAGCAGCTTAACTAGCAGCTCCTACAATGAGCAGTTCTTC	CASSLTSSSYNEQFF
-	TRBV27	TRBD1	TRBJ1-2	14	TGTGCCAGCGGGGGGACAGATCCTTTCTCTGGCTACACCTTC	CASGGTDPFSGYTF
-	TRBV2	TRBD2	TRBJ2-7	14	TGTGCCAGCCTGCACGGACTAGCGGAACTCGAGCAGTACTTC	CASLHGLAELEQYF
-	TRBV5-6	-	TRBJ1-1	13	TGTGCCAGCAGCTTGGGGTGGAGCACTGAAGCTTTCTTT	CASSLGWSTEAFF
-	TRBV29-1	-	TRBJ1-5	11	TGCAGCGTTGTAATCGATCAGCCCCAGCATTTT	CSVVIDQPQHF
-	TRBV30	-	TRBJ2-1	17	TGTGCCCGGGGGGCTCCCCTGGCGGAGAGCTCCTACAATGAGCAGTTCTTC	CARGAPLAESSYNEQFF
-	TRBV12-3/TRBV12-4	-	TRBJ1-1	13	TGTGCCAGCAGTTTAGTCCAGAACACTGAAGCTTTCTTT	CASSLVQNTEAFF
-	TRBV29-1	TRBD2	TRBJ2-3	18	TGCAGCGTCTTCATAGGGACTAGCGGGAGAGAAATAACAGATACGCAGTATTTT	CSVFIGTSGREITDTQYF
-	TRBV7-9	TRBD2	TRBJ2-1	16	TGTGCCAGCAGCCCGCCCGGGGGGGAGTTCTACAATGAGCAGTTCTTC	CASSPPGGEFYNEQFF
-	TRBV5-6	-	TRBJ2-7	12	TGTGCCAGCAGCTTGGTAGCAGGGGAGCAGTACTTC	CASSLVAGEQYF
-	TRBV6-1	-	TRBJ1-3	17	TGTGCCAGCAGTGATGGGAGTAAGACGAGCTCTGGAAACACCATATATTTT	CASSDGSKTSSGNTIYF
once	TRBV5-1	TRBD2	TRBJ2-1	16	TGCGCCAGCAGCTTGGTTCCAGCGGGAGCTTACAATGAGCAGTTCTTC	CASSLVPAGAYNEQFF
-	TRBV9	TRBD1	TRBJ1-2	14	TGTGCCAGCAGGGGACAGGGGGCGAAGTACGGCTACACCTTC	CASRGQGAKYGYTF
once	TRBV18	TRBD1	TRBJ1-6	15	TGTGCCAGCTCCTCCCCAGACAGGGGCAATTCACCCCTCCACTTT	CASSSPDRGNSPLHF
once	TRBV28	TRBD2	TRBJ2-7	15	TGTGCCAGCAGGAGAGGGAAGACTAGCGACTACGAGCAGTACTTC	CASRRGKTSDYEQYF
-	TRBV28	-	TRBJ1-5	15	TGTGCCAGCAGTTTCGGGGAGGTGGGGCGACAGCCCCAGCATTTT	CASSFGEVGRQPQHF
-	TRBV30	-	TRBJ2-5	14	TGTGCCTGGAGTGGACACCCCTCCGTGGAGACCCAGTACTTC	CAWSGHPSVETQYF
-	TRBV5-1	-	TRBJ2-3	18	TGCGCCAGCAGCTCCGGAGGGTCCGGGACAGCACTCACAGATACGCAGTATTTT	CASSSGGSGTALTDTQYF
-	TRBV4-1	-	TRBJ1-3	20	TGCGCCAGCAGCCAAGACGCCTCAGGGGAGCCCTTACACTCTGGAAACACCATATATTTT	CASSQDASGEPLHSGNTIYF